This TCR beta chain was sequenced in a study of Ad26.COV2.S vaccination and SARS-CoV-2 variants. About the research overall: Intramuscular Ad26.COV2.S doses were given once or twice, 56 days apart.

Treatment denoted: approximately 18 received Ad26.COV2.S at low or high dose, single or two shots; several received placebo; per-sample allocation not given. Each sample was drawn 63 days after the first injection (of vaccine or placebo). CDR1 and CDR2 (germline): LNHDA, SQIVND (reference sequence). V lost 2 bases to trimming and J lost 3 bases; unmatched junction nucleotides: 7. This CDR3 has 16 residues. Measured with immunoSEQ multiplex PCR; TCRdb has only the in-frame clones, and not every one. The table has about 440,000 clones, about 92% seen once. The sequencing here drew on peripheral blood, taken in a trial of Ad26.COV2.S vaccine versus placebo. The V gene is TRBV19, the J gene TRBJ2-1; 7 bases align to TRBD1. The clonotype comes from a person between 18 and 60 years old who received the Ad26.COV2.S COVID-19 vaccine or a placebo. CDR3 sequence: CASSIKPGQFYNEQFF. In DNA, the CDR3 is TGTGCCAGTAGTATAAAGCCGGGACAGTTCTACAATGAGCAGTTCTTC.